This TCR beta chain was found in a study of blood T cells in healthy people across ages. In germline, CDR1 is SQVTM, CDR2 ANQGSEA. The CDR3 spans 14 residues. The V end lost 2 bases, the J end lost 5 bases, and 15 bases lay between the germline ends. Sample-barcoded 5' priming and a J-beta primer mix drove a second PCR of roughly 7 to 11 cycles. Each cDNA molecule received a tag from a template-switch adaptor that had 12 random nucleotides. MiXCR, applied by TCRdb to the 5' RACE reads, yields one record per CDR3 protein. The sample lists 980,000 or so distinct CDR3 sequences; 48% were seen once. This sequence originates from a young man in good health. This rearrangement joins TRBV29-1 to TRBJ2-5, with D possibly matching TRBD1 (6 bases). The source material was blood. The CDR3 is CSVERNRVGETQYF. CDR3 bases: TGCAGCGTTGAACGGAACAGGGTCGGCGAGACCCAGTACTTC.